Presented here are 9 T cell receptor beta chains from one specimen sequenced in a study of T cell responses to AZD1222 COVID-19 vaccine (dated by TCRdb to about 2021). The library came from the immunoSEQ multiplex PCR assay. TCRdb provides this immuneACCESS table in a form limited to in-frame rearrangements. Some clones are lacking; in checked studies, under half of them reflect an unresolved V gene, and why the rest are absent is not known. Here the sample has about 180,000 clones; 88% occur a single time. In total, the top ten clones hold approximately 8% of the sample. The label giving this sample's time point can be read as: baseline before first vaccination. The sequences come from peripheral blood, collected on day 0 of AZD1222 vaccination. These receptors were taken from an adult in good health.

The chain recombines TRBV9 with TRBJ2-5; possible D gene TRBD1, 6 bases. Germline CDR1 SGDLS, CDR2 YYNGEE. The CDR3 is made up of 14 amino acids. With 0 bases removed from V and 1 base from J, the gap between germline ends came to 7 bases. CDR3 DNA: TGTGCCAGCAGCGTAGAGACAGGCCAAGAGACCCAGTACTTC. This translates into CASSVETGQETQYF.

This clone was seen just once. The V call is TRBV5-6, the J call TRBJ1-2; D gene ambiguous. Deletions cut 5 bases from V and 6 bases from J, with 20 bases between. The CDR3 covers 15 residues. Germline loops: CDR1 SGHDT, CDR2 YYEEEE. The CDR3 DNA follows: TGTGCCAGCAGAGAATCCGGGCCGCGTCCACATGGCTACACCTTC. This sequence encodes CASRESGPRPHGYTF.

This chain joins TRBV3-1 (or the pseudogene TRBV3-2) and TRBJ1-2; D remains unclear. This CDR3 has 15 amino acids. Germline-derived CDR1 and CDR2 are LGHDT and YNNKEL (reference sequence). The germline V and J ends were trimmed by 3 bases and 2 bases, with 13 bases remaining between them. CDR3 sequence reads: CASSHNSWGNYGYTF. CDR3 in DNA: TGTGCCAGCAGCCATAACAGTTGGGGAAACTATGGCTACACCTTC.

The genes are TRBV7-9 and TRBJ1-5; 10 bases align to TRBD1. CDR3 size: 14 residues. Trimming took 5 bases from V and 5 from J; bases not matched to a gene: 3. Looked up from germline, CDR1 is SEHNR and CDR2 is FQNEAQ (reference sequence). CDR3 in DNA: TGTGCCAGCAGCCGACAGGGGGCAGATCAGCCCCAGCATTTT. Translated: CASSRQGADQPQHF. Full variable domain (remainder filled in from reference TRBV7-9 and TRBJ1-5): DTGVSQNPRHKITKRGQNVTFRCDPISEHNRLYWYRQTLGQGPEFLTYFQNEAQLEKSRLLSDRFSAERPKGSFSTLEIQRTEQGDSAMYLCASSRQGADQPQHFGDGTRLSIL.

The gene calls are TRBV7-9 and TRBJ1-4; weak D call: TRBD1 (6 bases). Trimming removed 5 bases at V and 4 bases at J, with 14 bases between. CDR1 SEHNR and CDR2 FQNEAQ come from the germline V gene (reference sequence). The CDR3 spans 15 residues. The CDR3 region is CASSPLQGFNEKLFF. The CDR3 region has the DNA TGTGCCAGCAGCCCTCTACAGGGATTTAATGAAAAACTGTTTTTT.

The chain uses TRBV28 and TRBJ2-1; D remains ambiguous. V lost 3 bases and J lost 6, with 3 bases in between. The CDR3 has 11 amino acids. Germline V gene lookup returns CDR1 MDHEN and CDR2 SYDVKM. This CDR3 reads CASSFANEQFF. The CDR3 DNA sequence: TGTGCCAGCAGTTTTGCCAATGAGCAGTTCTTC.

The rearrangement uses TRBV6-6 and TRBJ1-2; D is unresolved. The length of the CDR3 is 15 residues. V shed 2 bases and J shed 5 bases, with 15 bases lying between them. CDR1 is MNHNY, CDR2 SVGAGI, per germline (reference sequence). The CDR3, as DNA: TGTGCCAGCAGTTACCTTATCCTCCGAAGATATGGCTACACCTTC. Residues: CASSYLILRRYGYTF.

The chain is built from TRBV13 and TRBJ2-3; 9 bases match TRBD1. CDR1 PRHDT and CDR2 FYEKMQ come from the germline V gene (reference sequence). The CDR3 totals 16 residues. Trimming removed 5 bases from V and 3 bases from J; junction bases left unmatched: 9. The CDR3 DNA follows: TGTGCCAGCAGCGGACGGACAGGGGACGGGACAGATACGCAGTATTTT. This translates into CASSGRTGDGTDTQYF.

This chain uses TRBV11-2 with TRBJ1-2; the D gene is possibly TRBD1 (5 bases). V was pared by 5 bases and J by 1 base, with 14 bases between. The CDR3 covers 15 residues. CDR1 is SGHAT, CDR2 FQNNGV, per germline. Here the CDR3 reads CASSPTGGSNYGYTF. The CDR3 DNA sequence: TGTGCCAGCAGCCCCACCGGGGGAAGTAACTATGGCTACACCTTC.